Listed below are T cell receptor beta chains from one sample, sequenced in a study of blood T cell repertoires in COVID-19. The repertoire was sequenced with immunoSEQ multiplex PCR; TCRdb's copy has only in-frame clones and lacks some. The repertoire holds approximately 89,000 clones, with 75% to 85% as singletons. The sample was peripheral blood. The receptors were sampled from a man in his sixties or seventies with acute or convalescent COVID-19. The CDR3 runs from the conserved cysteine through the conserved F or W. The order of the fields is V gene, clone size, D gene, J gene, CDR3 DNA, CDR3 protein. D genes are given only for firm matches. Not every row has a clone size; where given, it reads once, few, many or a size class.

>TRBV28|NA|NA|TRBJ2-7
TGTGCCAGCAGTTTATCACGCGGGGATGGCGACGAGCAGTACTTC
CASSLSRGDGDEQYF
>TRBV29-1|NA|NA|TRBJ1-5
TGCAGCGTTGGACAGATGAATCAGCCCCAGCATTTT
CSVGQMNQPQHF
>TRBV6-5|NA|TRBD1|TRBJ2-1
TGTGCCAGCAGTTACACGACAGGGCGTGAGCAGTTCTTC
CASSYTTGREQFF
>TRBV6-6|once|NA|TRBJ2-7
TGTGCCAGCAGCTCCTACCAGGGGCTTTCCTACGAGCAGTACTTC
CASSSYQGLSYEQYF
>TRBV23-1|NA|NA|TRBJ1-3
TGCGCCAGCAGTCGGGGACATTCAGGAAACACCATATATTTT
CASSRGHSGNTIYF
>TRBV11-2|NA|NA|TRBJ2-7
TGTGCCAGCAGCTACCCCACAGGGGAGCAGTACTTC
CASSYPTGEQYF
>TRBV10-3|NA|NA|TRBJ2-2
TGTGCCATCAGCGGGGACATCAAGGGGAACACCGGGGAGCTGTTTTTT
CAISGDIKGNTGELFF
>TRBV28|NA|TRBD1|TRBJ2-7
TGTGCCAGCATGGCGTCCGGGACAGGGGTGTGGGAGCAGTACTTC
CASMASGTGVWEQYF
>TRBV25-1|few|NA|TRBJ2-7
TGTGCCAGCAGTGGAGAGGGTCGGGAGCAGTACTTC
CASSGEGREQYF
>TRBV2|NA|TRBD1|TRBJ2-7
TGTGCCAGCAGGACATTACAGGGGGCGATATACGAGCAGTACTTC
CASRTLQGAIYEQYF
>TRBV4-2|NA|TRBD2|TRBJ2-7
TGTGCCAGCAGCCCCCAGCAGCGGGAGGGCCTCTCCGAGCAGTACTTC
CASSPQQREGLSEQYF
>TRBV19|once|TRBD1|TRBJ2-1
TGTGCCAGTAGTATCGGAAACCGGGACAGGGGGAATGAGCAGTTCTTC
CASSIGNRDRGNEQFF
>TRBV20-1|NA|NA|TRBJ2-1
TGCAGTGCTAGTCGATTTAGCATTCCCTACAATGAGCAGTTCTTC
CSASRFSIPYNEQFF
>TRBV4-1|NA|TRBD1|TRBJ1-2
TGCGCCAGCAGCCACAATGTAGGGGGACAGCGACGAAACTATGGCTACACCTTC
CASSHNVGGQRRNYGYTF
>TRBV5-4|NA|TRBD1|TRBJ1-2
TGTGCCAGCAGCCACCGGGACAGGGGTGTAAGCTACACCTTC
CASSHRDRGVSYTF
>TRBV6-2/TRBV6-3|NA|NA|TRBJ2-7
TGTGCCAGCAGTTATTCCAGCTACGAGCAGTACTTC
CASSYSSYEQYF
>TRBV5-1|NA|NA|TRBJ1-2
TGCGCCAGCAGCGGCACAGGGAGAGGCTACACCTTC
CASSGTGRGYTF
>TRBV28|NA|TRBD1|TRBJ1-2
TGTGCCAGCAGTCGACAGGGAGGCTACACCTTC
CASSRQGGYTF
>TRBV3-1/TRBV3-2|NA|NA|TRBJ1-2
TGTGCCAGCAGCCCGTACGGTACAGCTAACTATGGCTACACCTTC
CASSPYGTANYGYTF
>TRBV19|NA|TRBD1|TRBJ2-3
TGTGCCAGTAGTATAGGACGGACAGGGCACTTCACAGATACGCAGTATTTT
CASSIGRTGHFTDTQYF
>TRBV27|NA|NA|TRBJ2-7
TGTGCCAGCAGTTGGACACCTACCTACGAGCAGTACTTC
CASSWTPTYEQYF
>TRBV6-5|NA|NA|TRBJ2-1
TGTGCCAGCAGGATTTCGATCTACGATGAGCAGTTCTTC
CASRISIYDEQFF
>TRBV5-1|NA|TRBD2|TRBJ2-7
TGCGCTAGCAGCTTGTTTACTAGCGGGAGTGACGGGCAGTACTTC
CASSLFTSGSDGQYF
>TRBV19|NA|NA|TRBJ1-5
TGTGCCAGTGGGCTGGAGGAGCCCCAGCATTTT
CASGLEEPQHF
>TRBV6-1|once|TRBD1|TRBJ2-7
TGTGCCAGCAGTGACCGGGACAGGGGTAAGGTCGAGCAGTACTTC
CASSDRDRGKVEQYF
>TRBV28|NA|TRBD1|TRBJ1-2
TGTGCCAGCAGTTTACTCCCTGGGACAGGGGATACCTATGGCTACACCTTC
CASSLLPGTGDTYGYTF
>TRBV5-4|once|TRBD2|TRBJ2-3
TGTGCCGTCCTAGCGGGAGGCAGGGATACGCAGTATTTT
CAVLAGGRDTQYF
>TRBV15|NA|TRBD2|TRBJ2-1
TGTGCCACCAGCAGGCACCCCGAGGGACTAGAGTACAATGAGCAGTTCTTC
CATSRHPEGLEYNEQFF
>TRBV6-5|NA|NA|TRBJ2-4
TGTGCCAGCAGTCCGAGGGGGTCAGCCAAAAACATTCAGTACTTC
CASSPRGSAKNIQYF
>TRBV27|NA|NA|TRBJ2-2
TGTGCCAGCAGTTTAAGGGGCCATGGTACCGGGGAGCTGTTTTTT
CASSLRGHGTGELFF
>TRBV27|NA|NA|TRBJ2-1
TGTGCCAGCAGTTCAGCGGTCAAGCAGTTCTTC
CASSSAVKQFF
>TRBV28|NA|NA|TRBJ1-1
TGTGCCAGCAGCTCCGAACTACAGGTCCCGAACACTGAAGCTTTCTTT
CASSSELQVPNTEAFF
>TRBV6-5|NA|TRBD1|TRBJ2-1
TGTGCCAGTGACCGGGACAGGGCATACAATGAGCAGTTCTTC
CASDRDRAYNEQFF
>TRBV24-1|NA|NA|TRBJ2-2
TGTGCCACCAGTGTCCAGGGTGGGAACACCGGGGAGCTGTTTTTT
CATSVQGGNTGELFF
>TRBV28|few|NA|TRBJ1-2
TGTGCCAGCATCCGGACTGCTTCTAACTATGGCTACACCTTC
CASIRTASNYGYTF
>TRBV15|NA|NA|TRBJ2-7
TGTGCCACCAGCAGAGATCTCCGCGGGGGCCGATCTCAGTACTTC
CATSRDLRGGRSQYF
>TRBV2|NA|NA|TRBJ1-1
TGTGCCAGCAGTAGAACAGGGCTCGCTGAAGCTTTCTTT
CASSRTGLAEAFF
>TRBV5-1|NA|TRBD1|TRBJ2-7
TGCGCCAGCAGCTTGGTGGGACAGGGAAACGAGCAGTACTTC
CASSLVGQGNEQYF
>TRBV6-4|few|TRBD2|TRBJ2-1
TGTGCCAGCAGTGACTCAGCGGGAGCGGGTTACAATGAGCAGTTCTTC
CASSDSAGAGYNEQFF
>TRBV3-1/TRBV3-2|NA|NA|TRBJ2-1
TGTGCCAGCAGCAGACGAGCGGATTACAATGAGCAGTTCTTC
CASSRRADYNEQFF
>TRBV15|many|TRBD2|TRBJ2-7
TGTGCCACCAGCAGACGAAGCGGGAGTAACTACGAGCAGTACTTC
CATSRRSGSNYEQYF
>TRBV7-2|NA|NA|TRBJ2-3
TGTGCCAGCACCACACGAGCGAGGGCAAGCACAGATACGCAGTATTTT
CASTTRARASTDTQYF
>TRBV7-2|NA|NA|TRBJ1-5
TGTGCCAGCAGCTTAGTCAACAGGGAAAATCAGCCCCAGCATTTT
CASSLVNRENQPQHF
>TRBV24-1|NA|TRBD2|TRBJ2-7
TGTGCCACCAGTGCGGGACTAGCCTCCTACGAGCAGTACTTC
CATSAGLASYEQYF
>TRBV3-1/TRBV3-2|NA|NA|TRBJ1-6
TGTGCCAGCAGCCAAGATCAAGTCCAGGGGAAAGGTAATTCACCCCTCCACTTT
CASSQDQVQGKGNSPLHF
>TRBV18|NA|NA|TRBJ2-3
TGTGCCAGCTCACACGGCTCTCAGGGTACCGCAGATACGCAGTATTTT
CASSHGSQGTADTQYF
>TRBV4-1|once|TRBD2|TRBJ2-3
TGCGCCAGCAGCCAAGATCCGGCGGGAGGGGTAGATACGCAGTATTTT
CASSQDPAGGVDTQYF
>TRBV6-5|NA|NA|TRBJ2-7
TGTGCCAGCAGGGGGGACACCTTAGAGCAGTACTTC
CASRGDTLEQYF
>TRBV3-1/TRBV3-2|NA|NA|TRBJ2-7
TGTGCCAGCAGCTCCGCGCCCTACGAGCAGTACTTC
CASSSAPYEQYF
>TRBV6-5|NA|NA|TRBJ1-6
TGTGCCAGCAGTTACTCGATGGTGAGGAATAATTCACCCCTCCACTTT
CASSYSMVRNNSPLHF
>TRBV28|NA|NA|TRBJ1-6
TGTGCCAGCAGCCCTGGGGGGAATAATTCACCCCTCCACTTT
CASSPGGNNSPLHF